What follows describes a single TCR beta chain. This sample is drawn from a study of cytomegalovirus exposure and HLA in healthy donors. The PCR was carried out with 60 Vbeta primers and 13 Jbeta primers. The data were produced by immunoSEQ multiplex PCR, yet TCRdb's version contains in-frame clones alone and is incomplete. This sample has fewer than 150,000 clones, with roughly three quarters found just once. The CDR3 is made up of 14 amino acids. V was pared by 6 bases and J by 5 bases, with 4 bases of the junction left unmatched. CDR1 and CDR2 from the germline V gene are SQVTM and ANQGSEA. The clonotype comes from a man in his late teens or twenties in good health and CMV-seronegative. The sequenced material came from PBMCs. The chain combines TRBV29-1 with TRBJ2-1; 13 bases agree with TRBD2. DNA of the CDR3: TGCAGCGTGGAACTAGCGGGAGGGCACAATGAGCAGTTCTTC. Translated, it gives CSVELAGGHNEQFF.